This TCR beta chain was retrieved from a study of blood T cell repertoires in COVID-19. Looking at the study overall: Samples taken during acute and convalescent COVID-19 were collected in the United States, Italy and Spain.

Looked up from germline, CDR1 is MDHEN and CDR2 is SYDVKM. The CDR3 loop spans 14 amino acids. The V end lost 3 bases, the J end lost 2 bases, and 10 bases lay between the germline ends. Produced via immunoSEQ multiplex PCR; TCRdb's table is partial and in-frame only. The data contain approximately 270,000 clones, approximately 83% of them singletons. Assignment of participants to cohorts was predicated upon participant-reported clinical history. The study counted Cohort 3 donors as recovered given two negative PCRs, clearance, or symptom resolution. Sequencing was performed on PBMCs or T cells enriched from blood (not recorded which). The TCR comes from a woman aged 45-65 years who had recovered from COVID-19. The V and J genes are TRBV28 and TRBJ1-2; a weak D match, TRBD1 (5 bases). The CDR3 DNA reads TGTGCCAGCAGTTTTTTAGACAGAAACTATGGCTACACCTTC. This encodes CASSFLDRNYGYTF.